The source of this T cell receptor beta chain is a study of CD8+CD57+ T cells in acquired aplastic anemia. Genomic DNA constituted the template upon which TCR beta VDJ and CDR3 profiling was performed. Using its own MiXCR run on the reads, TCRdb lists one record per CDR3 protein. The data show under 350,000 distinct CDR3 sequences, roughly 53% seen once. All sequencing subjects had displayed CD8+CD57+ cell expansion on flow cytometry. Patients were untreated when blood was sampled. Germline CDR1 and CDR2: SNHLY and FYNNEI. Trimming cost V 11 bases and J 4 bases, with 5 bases left between them. CDR3 size: 10 residues.

This TCR was recovered from a human donor with aplastic anemia. What was sequenced was sorted CD4+, CD8+, or CD8+CD57+ T cells (not recorded which) from PBMCs. The chain joins TRBV2 to TRBJ2-2; tentative D call: TRBD2 (5 bases). The CDR3 DNA follows: TGTGCCGGAGGCACCGGGGAGCTGTTTTTT. Protein sequence: CAGGTGELFF.